The 29 T cell receptor beta chains reported below all come from one sample, sequenced in a study of blood T cell repertoires in COVID-19. Clones were sequenced by immunoSEQ multiplex PCR, and TCRdb holds only the in-frame ones, with some missing. The profile shows around 72,000 clones, roughly 80% of them singletons. The sequenced material came from peripheral blood. The receptors originated from a woman aged 60 to 75 with acute or convalescent COVID-19.

The gene calls are TRBV7-9 and TRBJ1-6; D unclear. Trimming shortened V by 3 bases and J by 0 bases, and 6 bases separated the two germline ends. Germline lookup yields CDR1 SEHNR and CDR2 FQNEAQ (reference sequence). The CDR3 consists of 15 residues. CDR3 in amino acids: CASSFASSYNSPLHF. The CDR3 DNA reads TGTGCCAGCAGCTTTGCTAGCTCCTATAATTCACCCCTCCACTTT.

The chain combines TRBV5-1 with TRBJ2-3; 12 bases map to TRBD1. V lost 0 bases and J lost 4; bases outside the gene matches: 3. Germline CDR1 and CDR2: SGHRS and YFSETQ. The CDR3 sequence is 16 residues long. In nucleotides, the CDR3 is TGCGCCAGCAGCTTGGGGGGACAGGGGGCTGCAGATACGCAGTATTTT. Its translation is CASSLGGQGAADTQYF.

The rearrangement joins TRBV5-1 to TRBJ2-7, with 8 bases lining up with TRBD1. Germline CDR1 and CDR2: SGHRS and YFSETQ. The CDR3 contains 16 residues. Germline trimming cut 0 bases from V and 1 base from J; bases unmatched to any gene: 6. The CDR3 loop reads CASSLADRGYSYEQYF. CDR3 sequence (DNA): TGCGCCAGCAGCTTGGCCGACAGGGGATATTCCTACGAGCAGTACTTC.

The chain links TRBV30 to TRBJ2-7; the match to TRBD2 covers 14 bases. Germline V gene sequence: CDR1 GTSNPN, CDR2 SVGIG (reference sequence). The V segment lost 2 bases and the J segment 5 bases; nucleotides outside the gene matches: 2. CDR3 length: 14 amino acids. Here the CDR3 DNA reads TGTGCCTGGAGTCAGACTAGCGGGAGGGACGAGCAGTACTTC. Translated: CAWSQTSGRDEQYF.

This sequence joins TRBV18 and TRBJ1-4; weak D call: TRBD1 (6 bases). V was cut by 5 bases and J by 8 bases, with 12 bases left in between. CDR3 size: 13 residues. Looked up from germline, CDR1 is KGHSH and CDR2 is LQKENI. The CDR3 reads CASSNRVNEKLFF. Written as DNA, the CDR3 is TGTGCCAGCTCAAACAGGGTAAACGAAAAACTGTTTTTT. Drawing the rest from reference TRBV18 and TRBJ1-4, the complete variable domain is NAGVMQNPRHLVRRRGQEARLRCSPMKGHSHVYWYRQLPEEGLKFMVYLQKENIIDESGMPKERFSAEFPKEGPSILRIQQVVRGDSAAYFCASSNRVNEKLFFGSGTQLSVL.

This chain joins TRBV27 and TRBJ2-5; D ambiguous. Germline assignment: CDR1 MNHEY and CDR2 SMNVEV (reference sequence). Trimming stripped 3 bases from V and 3 bases from J, with 8 bases between. The CDR3 runs 13 residues. The CDR3 sequence is CASSFRPKETQYF. In DNA, the CDR3 is TGTGCCAGCAGTTTTCGCCCTAAAGAGACCCAGTACTTC.

The V gene is TRBV18, the J gene TRBJ2-2; a weak D match, TRBD2 (6 bases). Germline CDR1 reads KGHSH; CDR2 reads LQKENI. The germline V and J ends were trimmed by 0 bases and 4 bases, with 9 bases remaining between them. CDR3 size: 15 residues. CDR3 sequence (DNA): TGTGCCAGCTCACCACCGAGGGGAGGCACCGGGGAGCTGTTTTTT. Protein product: CASSPPRGGTGELFF. The full variable domain, rest sourced from reference TRBV18 and TRBJ2-2, is NAGVMQNPRHLVRRRGQEARLRCSPMKGHSHVYWYRQLPEEGLKFMVYLQKENIIDESGMPKERFSAEFPKEGPSILRIQQVVRGDSAAYFCASSPPRGGTGELFFGEGSRLTVL.

The chain recombines TRBV29-1 with TRBJ2-7; 7 nucleotides align to TRBD1. The CDR3 covers 15 residues. J gave up 0 bases and V 2 bases, and 7 bases lay outside the gene matches. Germline V gene sequence: CDR1 SQVTM, CDR2 ANQGSEA. In nucleotides, the CDR3 is TGCAGCGTTGAATCGTGGCAGGGGGTCTCCTACGAGCAGTACTTC. It translates to CSVESWQGVSYEQYF.

The chain links TRBV18 to TRBJ2-7; 7 bases fit TRBD2. The CDR3 is 15 residues long. CDR1 and CDR2 from the germline V gene are KGHSH and LQKENI. The V gene end was trimmed by 2 bases and the J gene end by 6 bases; junction bases not matched to a gene: 10. The chain's CDR3 is CASSPEIASGGEQYF. CDR3 bases: TGTGCCAGCTCACCAGAGATTGCTAGCGGCGGCGAGCAGTACTTC.

As DNA, the CDR3 is TGTGCCAGCAGTTCGATGACAGGGGGGACCGGCGCTTTCTTT. Translating it yields CASSSMTGGTGAFF. This chain joins TRBV2 and TRBJ1-1; TRBD1 agrees at 9 bases. The junction had 12 bases not matched to a gene; V was cut back by 5 bases and J by 11 bases. The CDR3 contains 14 residues. Germline V gene lookup returns CDR1 SNHLY and CDR2 FYNNEI.

The V call is TRBV7-2, the J call TRBJ1-5; 8 nucleotides agree with TRBD1. CDR3 length equals 15 residues. From germline, CDR1 is SGHTA and CDR2 FQGNSA. V lost 1 base to trimming and J lost 3 bases; unmatched junction nucleotides: 2. This CDR3 reads CASSLEGQVNQPQHF. The CDR3 region has the DNA TGTGCCAGCAGCTTAGAGGGACAGGTCAATCAGCCCCAGCATTTT.

This sequence joins TRBV30 and TRBJ2-5; a possible D gene is TRBD2 (5 bases). In germline, CDR1 is GTSNPN, CDR2 SVGIG (reference sequence). V lost 4 bases, J lost 0 bases, and 9 bases lay in between. CDR3 length equals 13 residues. CDR3: CAWKERYQETQYF. CDR3 DNA: TGTGCCTGGAAGGAGCGGTACCAAGAGACCCAGTACTTC.

The genes are TRBV6-1 and TRBJ1-2; TRBD1 matches 9 bases. Germline loops: CDR1 MNHNS, CDR2 SASEGT. V trimming: 0 bases; J trimming: 6 bases; junction bases outside the gene matches: 2. The length of the CDR3 is 14 residues. The CDR3 is CASSEAGQGNGYTF. The CDR3 DNA reads TGTGCCAGCAGTGAAGCGGGACAGGGAAATGGCTACACCTTC.

The V and J genes are TRBV30 and TRBJ1-1; no firm D call. The germline gives CDR1 GTSNPN, CDR2 SVGIG (reference sequence). CDR3 length: 14 residues. V was shortened by 1 base and J by 2 bases, with 11 bases between the two germline ends. CDR3 bases: TGTGCCTGGAGTGGCGGGATGAGAAACACTGAAGCTTTCTTT. Translated, it gives CAWSGGMRNTEAFF.

This chain uses TRBV9 with TRBJ2-1, with TRBD2 identical over 7 bases. The CDR3 sequence is 15 residues long. CDR1 is SGDLS, CDR2 YYNGEE, per germline. Trimming at V came to 0 bases and at J to 3 bases, leaving 3 bases not matched to a gene. The CDR3 here is CASSVAWTSYNEQFF. CDR3 coding DNA: TGTGCCAGCAGCGTAGCCTGGACTAGCTACAATGAGCAGTTCTTC.

This clone appeared a single time. The gene calls are TRBV30 and TRBJ1-6, with D possibly being TRBD1 (5 bases). Germline lookup yields CDR1 GTSNPN and CDR2 SVGIG (reference sequence). CDR3 length equals 14 residues. V was trimmed by 0 bases and J by 8 bases, leaving 11 bases between them. The DNA for the CDR3 is TGTGCCTGGAGTGTACTAAGGGGTGATTCACCCCTCCACTTT. Its protein product is CAWSVLRGDSPLHF.

This clone was recorded a few times. The V gene is TRBV6-5, the J gene TRBJ1-6; TRBD1 aligns across 10 bases. V dropped 6 bases and J dropped 8; count of bases not matched to a gene: 4. CDR3 size: 14 residues. Germline CDR1 MNHEY, CDR2 SVGAGI. The CDR3 DNA follows: TGTGCCAGCAGCACGGACAGGGGGGATTCACCCCTCCACTTT. Amino acid sequence: CASSTDRGDSPLHF.

This rearrangement joins TRBV5-6 to TRBJ2-5; perhaps TRBD1 as D (5 bases). Germline values: CDR1 SGHDT, CDR2 YYEEEE. The CDR3 is made up of 14 amino acids. Trimming took off 3 bases at V and 2 bases at J, with 11 bases between the two ends. Here the CDR3 reads CASSSTVTQETQYF. The CDR3 DNA reads as TGTGCCAGCAGCTCGACAGTTACTCAAGAGACCCAGTACTTC. Complete variable domain (other parts from reference TRBV5-6 and TRBJ2-5): DAGVTQSPTHLIKTRGQQVTLRCSPKSGHDTVSWYQQALGQGPQFIFQYYEEEERQRGNFPDRFSGHQFPNYSSELNVNALLLGDSALYLCASSSTVTQETQYFGPGTRLLVL.

This clone was picked up one time. The V call is TRBV29-1, the J call TRBJ1-1; D not certain. Trimming removed 0 bases from V and 4 bases from J, with 15 bases in between. The length of the CDR3 is 15 residues. The germline V gene encodes CDR1 SQVTM and CDR2 ANQGSEA. CDR3 nucleotides: TGCAGCGTTGAAGAGCAAGGCGGGCGGGGCACTGAAGCTTTCTTT. It codes for CSVEEQGGRGTEAFF. The full variable domain, with the rest looked up from reference TRBV29-1 and TRBJ1-1, is SAVISQKPSRDICQRGTSLTIQCQVDSQVTMMFWYRQQPGQSLTLIATANQGSEATYESGFVIDKFPISRPNLTFSTLTVSNMSPEDSSIYLCSVEEQGGRGTEAFFGQGTRLTVV.

The CDR3 nucleotides read TGTGCCAGCAGACAGGGACAGGGATCCACAGATACGCAGTATTTT. Protein product: CASRQGQGSTDTQYF. This sequence joins TRBV6-5 and TRBJ2-3, with TRBD1 matching 9 bases. This CDR3 contains 15 residues. V lost 6 bases and J lost 2; bases outside the gene matches: 6. Germline V lookup: CDR1 MNHEY, CDR2 SVGAGI.

This clone was seen only a few times. Written as DNA, the CDR3 is TGTGCCAGTAGTACTCTCACAGGGCTCGGTCAGCCCCAGCATTTT. This translates into CASSTLTGLGQPQHF. The gene calls are TRBV19 and TRBJ1-5, with a tentative D call TRBD1 (6 bases). V gave up 4 bases and J gave up 6 bases, with 16 bases separating them. The CDR3 has 15 residues. Germline loops: CDR1 LNHDA, CDR2 SQIVND (reference sequence).

The chain combines TRBV5-6 with TRBJ2-2; 11 positions agree with TRBD2. V gave up 5 bases and J gave up 0 bases; unmatched junction bases: 6. CDR1 is SGHDT and CDR2 is YYEEEE in the germline V gene. This CDR3 has 17 residues. The CDR3 DNA is TGTGCCAGCAGATACCGGACTAGCGGGTCGAACACCGGGGAGCTGTTTTTT. Translated, it gives CASRYRTSGSNTGELFF.

V and J are TRBV11-3 and TRBJ2-1; 9 nucleotides agree with TRBD2. The CDR3 is made up of 16 amino acids. After removal of 2 bases from V and 0 bases from J, the junction contained 2 bases not matched to a gene. CDR1 is SGHNT and CDR2 is YENEEA in the germline V gene. CDR3 bases: TGTGCCAGCAGCTTACAAGCGGGGGGCTCCTACAATGAGCAGTTCTTC. It encodes CASSLQAGGSYNEQFF.

The CDR3 region is CASSARDSNYNEQFF. The CDR3 DNA is TGTGCCAGCAGCGCCCGGGACTCCAACTACAATGAGCAGTTCTTC. The chain has TRBV9 and TRBJ2-1, with TRBD2 as a possible D gene (6 bases). Germline CDR1 SGDLS, CDR2 YYNGEE. The CDR3 sequence is 15 residues long. V was trimmed by 3 bases and J by 3 bases, leaving 13 bases between them.

The chain is built from TRBV28 and TRBJ2-7; 9 bases map to TRBD2. Germline CDR1 and CDR2: MDHEN and SYDVKM. The CDR3 runs to 14 residues. The ends lost 3 bases at V and 5 bases at J; junction bases unmatched: 5. CDR3 bases: TGTGCCAGCAGTTTGGTTAGCGGGAGCCACGAGCAGTACTTC. This sequence encodes CASSLVSGSHEQYF.

The chain employs TRBV2 and TRBJ2-7; D perhaps matches TRBD2 (7 bases). The germline V gene encodes CDR1 SNHLY and CDR2 FYNNEI. CDR3 length: 12 residues. V was clipped by 6 bases and J by 4 bases, with 10 bases between them. This CDR3 reads CASRRGLYEQYF. The CDR3 nucleotides are TGTGCCAGCAGGCGGGGGCTTTACGAGCAGTACTTC.

This chain joins TRBV12-3 or TRBV12-4 and TRBJ2-5; D is unclear. CDR3 length: 12 residues. With 5 bases removed from V and 4 bases from J, the gap between germline ends came to 8 bases. CDR3 in amino acids: CASSPPGETQYF. In DNA, the CDR3 is TGTGCCAGCAGTCCTCCGGGAGAGACCCAGTACTTC.

V gene TRBV3-1 (or the pseudogene TRBV3-2) combines with J gene TRBJ1-2, with 7 positions matching TRBD1. This CDR3 comprises 14 residues. The V segment lost 4 bases and the J segment 6 bases; nucleotides outside the gene matches: 8. CDR1 LGHDT and CDR2 YNNKEL come from the germline V gene (reference sequence). The CDR3 loop reads CASSRGTASDGYTF. In nucleotides, the CDR3 is TGTGCCAGCAGCCGCGGGACAGCTTCGGATGGCTACACCTTC.

V usage is TRBV20-1 and J usage is TRBJ1-1, with TRBD1 matching 9 bases. CDR1 and CDR2 (germline): DFQATT, SNEGSKA (reference sequence). CDR3 length equals 11 residues. Germline trimming cut 3 bases from V and 8 bases from J; bases unmatched to any gene: 1. CDR3 sequence reads: CSARTGGEAFF. The CDR3 region has the DNA TGCAGTGCTAGGACAGGGGGGGAAGCTTTCTTT.